This TCR beta chain derives from a study of beta chain features in type 1 diabetes. As for the study in general: Healthy donors resembled patients in age, gender and cell yields. General study findings and limits: Type 1 diabetes patients had VDJ junctions that carried fewer insertions and more deletions. TCRB repertoires of naive, central memory and Treg cells appeared more similar among patients than among healthy donors.

Of the isolated RNA, all was reverse transcribed, and so the sequenced material was expressed TCRB transcripts. Repertoires were generated with immunoSEQ multiplex PCR, while TCRdb's copy carries only in-frame clones and drops some. The sample includes 970,000 or so clones, roughly 16% of them seen just once. Per germline, CDR1 MNHEY and CDR2 SMNVEV (reference sequence). The V and J ends lost 3 bases and 7 bases respectively, with 21 bases between them. This CDR3 comprises 17 residues. This clone was detected a few times. No antigen is known for it. The specimen sequenced was naive CD4+ T cells from blood. The clonotype originates from a young woman in good health. The rearrangement links TRBV27 to TRBJ1-4, with D possibly being TRBD1 (6 bases). In DNA form, the CDR3 reads TGTGCCAGCAGTTTTCGACCTTACTTAAGGGGGAGTGAAAAACTGTTTTTT. As protein: CASSFRPYLRGSEKLFF. The whole variable domain, filled in from reference TRBV27 and TRBJ1-4, reads EAQVTQNPRYLITVTGKKLTVTCSQNMNHEYMSWYRQDPGLGLRQIYYSMNVEVTDKGDVPEGYKVSRKEKRNFPLILESPSPNQTSLYFCASSFRPYLRGSEKLFFGSGTQLSVL.